Given below is one T cell receptor (beta chain) in context. The antigen remains undetermined. The CDR3 covers 13 residues. Trimming took 7 bases from V and 8 from J; bases not matched to a gene: 8. Germline V gene data show CDR1 as MNHEY and CDR2 as SVGAGI. The data were obtained in a study of OX40 agonist ivuxolimab in advanced cancers. Study in general: The drug used for patients, ivuxolimab, was an agonistic anti-OX40 (CD134) antibody. Patients assigned to dose escalation were diagnosed with hepatocellular carcinoma, melanoma, renal cell or head and neck cancer.

Findings of the study overall: Among the lowest levels of clonal expansion were found in partial responders at 0.1-3.0 mg/kg. The investigators did not determine what antigen specificity the expanded peripheral T cells had.

The assay was immunoSEQ multiplex PCR, and TCRdb's table has in-frame clones only and misses some. The sample includes roughly 63,000 clones, about 91% of them seen just once. The specimen was CD4+ or CD8+ T cells sorted from blood, collected in a trial of the OX40 agonist ivuxolimab. The receptor was isolated from an adult with an advanced solid tumor such as melanoma, head and neck, liver or kidney cancer. The rearrangement joins TRBV6-5 to TRBJ1-3; 7 bases agree with TRBD1. DNA of the CDR3: TGTGCCAGCAACAACAGGGGAAGAGACACCATATATTTT. This translates into CASNNRGRDTIYF.